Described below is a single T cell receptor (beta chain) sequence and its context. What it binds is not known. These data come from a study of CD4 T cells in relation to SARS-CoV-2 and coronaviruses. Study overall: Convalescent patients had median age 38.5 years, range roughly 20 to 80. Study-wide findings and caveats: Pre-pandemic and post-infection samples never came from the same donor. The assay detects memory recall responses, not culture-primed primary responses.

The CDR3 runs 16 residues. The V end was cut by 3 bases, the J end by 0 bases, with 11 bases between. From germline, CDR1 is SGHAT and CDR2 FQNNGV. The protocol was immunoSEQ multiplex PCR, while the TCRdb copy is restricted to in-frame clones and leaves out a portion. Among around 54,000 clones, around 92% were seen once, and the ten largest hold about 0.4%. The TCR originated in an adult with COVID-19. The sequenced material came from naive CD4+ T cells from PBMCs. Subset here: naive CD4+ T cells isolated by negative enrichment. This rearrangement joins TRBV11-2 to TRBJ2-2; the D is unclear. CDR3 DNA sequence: TGTGCCAGCAGCTTTCCCGGATCCGCGAACACCGGGGAGCTGTTTTTT. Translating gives CASSFPGSANTGELFF.